One sample yielded the 28 T cell receptor beta chains listed below, sequenced in a study of blood T cell repertoires in COVID-19. The table came from immunoSEQ multiplex PCR; TCRdb's copy has only in-frame clones and leaves some out. The sample contains about 120,000 clones, roughly 86% of which appear only once. Sequenced sample: peripheral blood. These receptors all stem from a woman in her 70s with COVID-19, enrolled during active disease.

This sequence joins TRBV28 and TRBJ1-6; D is possibly TRBD1 (6 bases). Trimming took off 4 bases at V and 7 bases at J, with 8 bases between the two ends. CDR3 length: 13 residues. Germline V CDR1 and CDR2: MDHEN, SYDVKM. CDR3 coding DNA: TGTGCCAGCAGTTCACAGGGAAATTCACCCCTCCACTTT. It translates to CASSSQGNSPLHF.

The genes are TRBV5-1 and TRBJ1-1; no reliable D call. Between the trimmed V and J ends, which lost 1 base and 1 base, there was a span of 8 bases. The CDR3 is 14 amino acids. CDR1 SGHRS and CDR2 YFSETQ come from the germline V gene. CDR3 bases: TGCGCCAGCAGCTTGTCAGGAAAGAACACTGAAGCTTTCTTT. It encodes CASSLSGKNTEAFF.

The chain couples TRBV6-5 to TRBJ1-5; D may be TRBD1 (6 bases). The CDR3 contains 12 residues. The germline V gene encodes CDR1 MNHEY and CDR2 SVGAGI. V lost 10 bases to trimming and J lost 2 bases, with 9 bases between them. The CDR3 DNA follows: TGTGCCATGGACAGTGGCAATCAGCCCCAGCATTTT. Translating it yields CAMDSGNQPQHF.

The count of this clone is one. The CDR3 coding sequence is TGCAGTGCTAGAGTTTTCGATGAGCAGTTCTTC. Its protein is CSARVFDEQFF. The chain links TRBV20-1 to TRBJ2-1; D uncertain. CDR1 and CDR2 from the germline V gene are DFQATT and SNEGSKA (reference sequence). The length of the CDR3 is 11 residues. With 1 base removed from V and 8 bases from J, the gap between germline ends came to 6 bases.

The chain couples TRBV18 to TRBJ1-1; no reliable D call. From germline, CDR1 is KGHSH and CDR2 LQKENI. The CDR3 totals 14 residues. Trimming removed 0 bases at V and 2 bases at J, with 7 bases between. Here the CDR3 DNA reads TGTGCCAGCTCACCACCACGGGGAAACACTGAAGCTTTCTTT. It codes for CASSPPRGNTEAFF.

By share, this clone ranks as medium-sized. The rearrangement joins TRBV28 to TRBJ2-7; 8 bases are a match to TRBD1. The V segment lost 6 bases and the J segment 5 bases; nucleotides outside the gene matches: 9. Germline values: CDR1 MDHEN, CDR2 SYDVKM. The CDR3 sequence is 14 residues long. The chain's CDR3 is CASRMPGGINEQYF. The CDR3, as DNA: TGTGCCAGCAGGATGCCAGGGGGCATAAACGAGCAGTACTTC.

This chain joins TRBV12-3 or TRBV12-4 and TRBJ2-1; no firm D call. This CDR3 spans 11 amino acids. V lost 5 bases and J lost 8, with 7 bases in between. The CDR3 protein is CASSLRDEQFF. Here the CDR3 DNA reads TGTGCCAGCAGTCTTAGAGATGAGCAGTTCTTC.

The chain uses TRBV19 and TRBJ2-7; 9 bases align to TRBD2. Germline loops: CDR1 LNHDA, CDR2 SQIVND (reference sequence). The CDR3 length is 14 residues. The junction had 0 bases not matched to a gene; V was cut back by 3 bases and J by 0 bases. DNA of the CDR3: TGTGCCAGTAGTATGCGGGGGGGCTCCTACGAGCAGTACTTC. Translation: CASSMRGGSYEQYF.

The rearrangement uses TRBV5-1 and TRBJ1-1; 9 nucleotides line up with TRBD1. The CDR3 extends over 14 amino acids. In germline, CDR1 is SGHRS, CDR2 YFSETQ. The junction had 1 base not matched to a gene; V was cut back by 3 bases and J by 1 base. The CDR3 reads CASSWDRANTEAFF. In nucleotides, the CDR3 is TGCGCCAGCAGCTGGGACAGGGCGAACACTGAAGCTTTCTTT.

The gene calls are TRBV13 and TRBJ2-1; 12 bases match TRBD2. J lost 2 bases, V lost 5 bases, and 4 bases had no gene match. The CDR3 contains 16 residues. Per the germline V gene, CDR1 is PRHDT and CDR2 is FYEKMQ (reference sequence). The DNA of the CDR3 is TGTGCCAGCAGCCCCTGGACTAGCGGGGCCTACAATGAGCAGTTCTTC. Encoded protein: CASSPWTSGAYNEQFF.

V gene TRBV28 combines with J gene TRBJ1-1; TRBD1 matches 7 bases. V lost 5 bases and J lost 4; bases outside the gene matches: 7. Looked up from germline, CDR1 is MDHEN and CDR2 is SYDVKM. This CDR3 region has 14 residues. CDR3 loop: CASSKNRGGTEAFF. CDR3 DNA: TGTGCCAGCAGTAAAAACAGGGGAGGCACTGAAGCTTTCTTT.

The rearrangement links TRBV7-2 to TRBJ2-7; 9 nucleotides agree with TRBD2. The length of the CDR3 is 13 residues. With 6 bases clipped from V and 4 bases from J, the junction kept 4 bases outside the gene matches. Germline V CDR1 and CDR2: SGHTA, FQGNSA. This chain's CDR3 is CASRRGGVYEQYF. The CDR3, as DNA: TGTGCCAGCAGGCGGGGGGGCGTGTACGAGCAGTACTTC.

In its sample, this clone was seen once. This sequence joins TRBV7-2 and TRBJ2-3, with TRBD1 matching 8 bases. Unmatched junction bases numbered 9, after V lost 5 bases and J lost 8 bases. Looked up from germline, CDR1 is SGHTA and CDR2 is FQGNSA. This CDR3 is built from 14 residues. CDR3 protein: CASSPDRAEATQYF. CDR3 sequence (DNA): TGTGCCAGCAGCCCGGACAGGGCGGAGGCTACGCAGTATTTT.

CDR3 amino acids: CASSLFPSEQYF. The CDR3 DNA sequence: TGTGCCAGCAGCTTGTTTCCGTCCGAGCAGTACTTC. The chain employs TRBV5-6 and TRBJ2-7, with no clear D. The CDR3 covers 12 residues. V lost 1 base to trimming and J lost 6 bases, with 8 bases between them. Germline CDR1 reads SGHDT; CDR2 reads YYEEEE.

The V call is TRBV2, the J call TRBJ1-6; 9 bases fit TRBD1. The CDR3 contains 15 residues. Germline lookup yields CDR1 SNHLY and CDR2 FYNNEI. J was trimmed by 8 bases and V by 6 bases; bases with no gene match: 8. CDR3 sequence reads: CASSGGTGLHSPLHF. In nucleotides, the CDR3 is TGTGCCAGCAGCGGCGGGACAGGGCTTCATTCACCCCTCCACTTT.

V is TRBV28 and J is TRBJ2-7; 7 nucleotides match TRBD1. The CDR3 totals 13 residues. V lost 6 bases and J lost 11; bases outside the gene matches: 13. CDR1 is MDHEN, CDR2 SYDVKM, per germline. In DNA form, the CDR3 reads TGTGCCAGCAGACCCATCGGACCAGGGGGAGAGTACTTC. Protein: CASRPIGPGGEYF.

This chain joins TRBV2 and TRBJ2-1; 8 nucleotides agree with TRBD2. The CDR3 contains 16 residues. V lost 7 bases to trimming and J lost 2 bases; unmatched junction nucleotides: 10. CDR1 SNHLY and CDR2 FYNNEI come from the germline V gene. This CDR3 reads CASILTSSGTYNEQFF. CDR3 coding DNA: TGTGCCAGCATTCTTACGAGTAGCGGGACCTACAATGAGCAGTTCTTC.

In this sample, this clone turned up a few times. CDR3 DNA: TGCGCCAGCAGCGCGCAGGGATATAACACCGGGGAGCTGTTTTTT. Encoded protein: CASSAQGYNTGELFF. V gene TRBV5-1 combines with J gene TRBJ2-2, with D possibly TRBD1 on 5 matching bases. The CDR3 is 15 amino acids. Trimming took off 4 bases at V and 2 bases at J, with 12 bases between the two ends. The germline gives CDR1 SGHRS, CDR2 YFSETQ.

This clone was detected once. The chain carries TRBV5-1 and TRBJ1-1; D perhaps matches TRBD1 (5 bases). The CDR3 is 14 residues long. The germline V gene has CDR1 SGHRS and CDR2 YFSETQ. The germline V and J ends were trimmed by 5 bases and 3 bases, with 14 bases remaining between them. The CDR3 nucleotides read TGCGCCAGCAGGCCCACCCCAGGGCACACTGAAGCTTTCTTT. Its translation is CASRPTPGHTEAFF.

The chain is built from TRBV28 and TRBJ2-7, with D possibly being TRBD2 (5 bases). Germline CDR1 is MDHEN and CDR2 is SYDVKM. The CDR3 runs 13 residues. V was trimmed by 5 bases and J by 4 bases, leaving 12 bases between them. The CDR3 nucleotides are TGTGCCAGCAGTAAGCTCTCGGGGTACGAGCAGTACTTC. Translation gives CASSKLSGYEQYF.

The chain uses TRBV9 and TRBJ2-5, with a tentative D call TRBD1 (5 bases). The germline gives CDR1 SGDLS, CDR2 YYNGEE. The CDR3 loop spans 14 amino acids. V was cut by 0 bases and J by 5 bases, with 11 bases left in between. The CDR3 reads CASSVGVGRETQYF. The DNA of the CDR3 is TGTGCCAGCAGCGTAGGAGTGGGGCGGGAGACCCAGTACTTC. Complete variable domain (other parts from reference TRBV9 and TRBJ2-5): DSGVTQTPKHLITATGQRVTLRCSPRSGDLSVYWYQQSLDQGLQFLIQYYNGEERAKGNILERFSAQQFPDLHSELNLSSLELGDSALYFCASSVGVGRETQYFGPGTRLLVL.

This chain connects TRBV28 to TRBJ2-2; tentatively, D is TRBD2 (5 bases). Germline lookup yields CDR1 MDHEN and CDR2 SYDVKM. V shed 3 bases and J shed 7 bases, with 6 bases lying between them. The CDR3 length is 12 residues. CDR3 in amino acids: CASSLGSGELFF. Here the CDR3 DNA reads TGTGCCAGCAGTTTGGGGAGCGGGGAGCTGTTTTTT.

V gene TRBV24-1 combines with J gene TRBJ2-1, with 8 bases lining up with TRBD1. With 12 bases clipped from V and 9 bases from J, the junction kept 9 bases outside the gene matches. Germline loops: CDR1 KGHDR, CDR2 SFDVKD. The CDR3 has 12 residues. The CDR3, as DNA: TGTGCCTCTCAGGGGGCGCGAGGTGAGCAGTTCTTC. This sequence encodes CASQGARGEQFF.

The CDR3 region is CASSFDRGPTDTQYF. The CDR3 DNA follows: TGTGCCAGCAGCTTCGACAGGGGACCCACAGATACGCAGTATTTT. The chain has TRBV7-2 and TRBJ2-3; 8 nucleotides match TRBD1. V was clipped by 3 bases and J by 2 bases; unmatched bases: 4. The germline V gene encodes CDR1 SGHTA and CDR2 FQGNSA. The CDR3 extends over 15 amino acids.

The chain recombines TRBV7-9 with TRBJ2-1; D is ambiguous. V lost 2 bases to trimming and J lost 6 bases, with 5 bases between them. Germline V lookup: CDR1 SEHNR, CDR2 FQNEAQ (reference sequence). The CDR3 sequence is 12 residues long. DNA for the CDR3: TGTGCCAGCAGCTTATATCCCAATGAGCAGTTCTTC. It codes for CASSLYPNEQFF.

This clone appeared a few times. The V call is TRBV19, the J call TRBJ2-7; 11 bases are shared with TRBD1. CDR1 is LNHDA, CDR2 SQIVND, per germline (reference sequence). The CDR3 is 14 residues long. Trimming took 9 bases from V and 6 from J; bases not matched to a gene: 10. CDR3 bases: TGTGCCAGCCGCCGGACAGGGGGCCCCTCCGAGCAGTACTTC. Translation gives CASRRTGGPSEQYF.

This chain links TRBV28 with TRBJ1-4; D not certain. Trimming pared 3 bases from V and 8 bases from J, leaving 13 bases between. From germline, CDR1 is MDHEN and CDR2 SYDVKM. The CDR3 runs 14 residues. CDR3 sequence reads: CASSFVRVIEKLFF. CDR3 sequence (DNA): TGTGCCAGCAGTTTTGTCCGGGTTATCGAAAAACTGTTTTTT.

J is TRBJ2-1 and V is TRBV24-1; unclear D gene. Germline V gene sequence: CDR1 KGHDR, CDR2 SFDVKD. This CDR3 is built from 15 residues. The V end was cut by 4 bases, the J end by 4 bases, with 13 bases between. The CDR3 DNA reads TGTGCCACCAGTGACCCTGCTACCTGGTACAATGAGCAGTTCTTC. Protein: CATSDPATWYNEQFF.